This T cell receptor beta chain was recorded in a study of radiotherapy plus CTLA-4 blockade in lung cancer. This table comes from immunoSEQ multiplex PCR, and its TCRdb copy is limited to in-frame clones, with some not included. The sample carries 75,000 to 95,000 clones, roughly 80% recorded once. Focal radiation and CTLA-4 blockade (ipilimumab) were tested in chemo-refractory metastatic non-small-cell lung cancer patients. Only one count was recorded for this clone. Its antigen is undetermined. Germline CDR1 reads SGHVS; CDR2 reads FNYEAQ. The length of the CDR3 is 14 residues. The trim removed 4 bases at V and 5 bases at J, leaving 4 bases unmatched. Findings and caveats of the study: Per reports, early blood T cell clone dynamics, plus interferon-beta, forecast response most strongly. An expansion of tumor-derived TCR clones occurred in blood after radiotherapy plus ipilimumab.

This clonotype originated in a human donor with non-small cell lung cancer that progressed on radiotherapy plus ipilimumab. Sequenced here: peripheral blood, sampled from a patient treated with radiotherapy plus ipilimumab. V usage is TRBV7-6 and J usage is TRBJ2-1; 8 bases line up with TRBD1. The CDR3 reads CASSSGQGDNEQFF. The CDR3 DNA reads as TGTGCCAGCAGCTCCGGACAGGGTGACAATGAGCAGTTCTTC. The variable domain in full, with the rest retrieved from reference TRBV7-6 and TRBJ2-1, is GAGVSQSPRYKVTKRGQDVALRCDPISGHVSLYWYRQALGQGPEFLTYFNYEAQQDKSGLPNDRFSAERPEGSISTLTIQRTEQRDSAMYRCASSSGQGDNEQFFGPGTRLTVL.